Described below is a single T cell receptor beta chain sequence and its context. What antigen it recognizes has not been identified. No qualities accompany the bases; no much larger clone lies one base away. The data derive from a study of CD8 T cells in Susac syndrome (dated by TCRdb to between 2017 and 2020). Concerning the study at large: Whether CD8+ T cell activation and differentiation in Susac syndrome was antigen driven was tested using repertoire sequencing. Results and caveats for the whole study, not just this receptor: The study acknowledged that relatively few individuals were included in the TCR sequencing and HLA analysis.

High-throughput TCR beta sequencing profiled peripheral blood CD8+ and CD4+ T cells from healthy donors, Susac syndrome patients and multiple sclerosis patients. The healthy donors served as controls matched for age and sex. Bulk CD8+ and CD4+ T cells were purified by magnetic negative isolation, while CD8+ TEMRA cells were enriched using FACS. Blood was collected in EDTA tubes and processed within 24 hours, with PBMCs isolated through density gradient centrifugation. PBMCs destined for TCR sequencing were cryopreserved in liquid nitrogen and later thawed in a 37 °C water bath. Purity of sorted or isolated CD4+, CD8+ and CD8+ TEMRA cells was at least 90%. The CDR3 runs 16 residues from the cysteine to the phenylalanine. Here the CDR3 DNA is all that survives: 48 bases in frame from base 1. CDR1 is given as SGHVS and CDR2 as FNYEAQ, both from the germline V gene. Trimming takes 5 bases from V and 0 bases from J, and the germline ends sit 17 bases apart.

RNA was extracted with the RNeasy kit and about 0.5 to 1 ug was reverse transcribed using random hexamers. TCR beta CDR3 regions were amplified with the immunoSEQ multiplex PCR assay covering 54 Vbeta and 13 Jbeta segments. PCR amplification bias was corrected by using a synthetic template baseline for primer optimization and computational correction. Per the original workflow: Reads were assigned to V, D and J genes according to IMGT and analyzed in immunoSEQ Analyzer, with only productive sequences retained. Clonality was computed as one minus Shannon entropy normalized by log2 of the number of productive unique sequences. Public and private clones were assessed among the 100 most prevalent clones of each patient and control. Susac-specific clones were defined as absent from healthy and MS cohorts, 800 to 1,200 published viral clones and other ImmuneACCESS disease sequences. TCRdb ran its own pipeline on the public reads, namely fastp trimming at Q25 and MiXCR clone calling, and kept in-frame beta chains. Every CDR3 protein is listed once, alongside the most common genes and DNA of its rows. The V and J calls were determined by TCRdb, not by the authors. For this sample the table gives around 140,000 distinct CDR3 sequences, of which approximately 94% were detected only once. In total, the top ten clones hold more than 0.065% of the sample.

The source material was CD4+ T cells from PBMCs. This sequence uses TRBV7-6 and TRBJ2-7; a tentative D match to TRBD1 spans 5 bases. The source is a human donor in good health. The DNA sequence is as follows: TGTGCCAGCAGCCCCTTATGGGGCCCTTACTCCTACGAGCAGTACTTC. It is translated as CASSPLWGPYSYEQYF.